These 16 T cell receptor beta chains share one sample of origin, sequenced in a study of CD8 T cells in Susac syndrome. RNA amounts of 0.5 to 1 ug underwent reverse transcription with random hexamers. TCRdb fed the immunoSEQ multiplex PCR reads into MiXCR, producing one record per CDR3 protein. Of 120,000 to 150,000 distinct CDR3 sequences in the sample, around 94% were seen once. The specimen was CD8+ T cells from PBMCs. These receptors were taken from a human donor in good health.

The CDR3 region has the DNA TGTGCCAGCAGTATCACCGGGGAGCTGTTTTTT. Amino acids: CASSITGELFF. The chain uses TRBV7-2 and TRBJ2-2; D not resolved. The germline V gene encodes CDR1 SGHTA and CDR2 FQGNSA. V lost 6 bases to trimming and J lost 4 bases, with 3 bases between them. This CDR3 contains 11 residues.

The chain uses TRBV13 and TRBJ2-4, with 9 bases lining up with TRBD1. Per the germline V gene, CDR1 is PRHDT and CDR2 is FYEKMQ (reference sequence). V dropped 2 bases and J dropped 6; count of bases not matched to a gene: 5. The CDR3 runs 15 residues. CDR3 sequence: CASSLRGQGPNIQYF. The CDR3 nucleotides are TGTGCCAGCAGCTTAAGGGGACAGGGACCAAACATTCAGTACTTC. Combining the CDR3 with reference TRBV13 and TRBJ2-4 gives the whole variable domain AAGVIQSPRHLIKEKRETATLKCYPIPRHDTVYWYQQGPGQDPQFLISFYEKMQSDKGSIPDRFSAQQFSDYHSELNMSSLELGDSALYFCASSLRGQGPNIQYFGAGTRLSVL.

CDR3 region: CASGRTVWAQYF. The DNA of the CDR3 is TGTGCCAGCGGTCGGACAGTTTGGGCCCAGTACTTC. The chain links TRBV2 to TRBJ2-5; a weak D match, TRBD1 (6 bases). V was trimmed by 8 bases and J by 9 bases, leaving 16 bases between them. The CDR3 is 12 amino acids. The germline CDR1 and CDR2 sequences are SNHLY and FYNNEI. The full variable domain, rest sourced from reference TRBV2 and TRBJ2-5, is EPEVTQTPSHQVTQMGQEVILRCVPISNHLYFYWYRQILGQKVEFLVSFYNNEISEKSEIFDDQFSVERPDGSNFTLKIRSTKLEDSAMYFCASGRTVWAQYFGPGTRLLVL.

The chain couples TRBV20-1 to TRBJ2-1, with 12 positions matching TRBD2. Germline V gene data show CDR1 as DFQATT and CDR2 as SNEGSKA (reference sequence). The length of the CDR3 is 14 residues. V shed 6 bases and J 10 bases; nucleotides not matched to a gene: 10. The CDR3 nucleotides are TGCAGTGCCACGACTAGCGGGAGTGTTTGGGAGCAGTTCTTC. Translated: CSATTSGSVWEQFF.

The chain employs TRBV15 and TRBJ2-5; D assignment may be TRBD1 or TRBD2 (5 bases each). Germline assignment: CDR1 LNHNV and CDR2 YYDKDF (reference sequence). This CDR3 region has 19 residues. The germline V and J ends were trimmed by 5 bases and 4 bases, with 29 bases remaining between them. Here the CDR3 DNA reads TGTGCCACCAGCGCCCAGTCCGGGGCCCGACTACCCGGGGCAGAGACCCAGTACTTC. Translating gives CATSAQSGARLPGAETQYF.

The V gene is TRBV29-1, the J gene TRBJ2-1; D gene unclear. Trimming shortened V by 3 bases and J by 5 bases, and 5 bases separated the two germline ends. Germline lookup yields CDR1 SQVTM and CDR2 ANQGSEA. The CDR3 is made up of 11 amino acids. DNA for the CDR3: TGCAGCGTTGAGGGGAACAATGAGCAGTTCTTC. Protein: CSVEGNNEQFF.

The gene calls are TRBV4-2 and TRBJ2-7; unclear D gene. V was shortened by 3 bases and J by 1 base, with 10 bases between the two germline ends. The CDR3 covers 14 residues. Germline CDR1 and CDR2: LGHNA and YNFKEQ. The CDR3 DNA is TGTGCCAGCAGCCAGGGGTGGGGTTCCTACGAGCAGTACTTC. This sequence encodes CASSQGWGSYEQYF.

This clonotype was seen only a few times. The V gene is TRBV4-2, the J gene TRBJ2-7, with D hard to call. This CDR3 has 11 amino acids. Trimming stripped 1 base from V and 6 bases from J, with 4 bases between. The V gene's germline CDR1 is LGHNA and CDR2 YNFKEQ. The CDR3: CASSQGAEQYF. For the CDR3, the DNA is TGTGCCAGCAGCCAAGGGGCCGAGCAGTACTTC.

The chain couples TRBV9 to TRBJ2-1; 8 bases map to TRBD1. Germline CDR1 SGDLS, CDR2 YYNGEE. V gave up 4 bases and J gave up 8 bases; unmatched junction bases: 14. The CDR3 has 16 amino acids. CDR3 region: CASSHPRDRGSYEQFF. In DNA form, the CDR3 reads TGTGCCAGCAGCCACCCGAGAGACAGGGGTAGTTATGAGCAGTTCTTC.

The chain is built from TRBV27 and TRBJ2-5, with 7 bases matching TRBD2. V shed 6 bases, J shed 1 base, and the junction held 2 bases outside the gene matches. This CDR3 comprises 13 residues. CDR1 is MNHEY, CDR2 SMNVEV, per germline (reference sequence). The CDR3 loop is CASRWGGQETQYF. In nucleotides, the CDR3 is TGTGCCAGCAGGTGGGGGGGCCAAGAGACCCAGTACTTC.

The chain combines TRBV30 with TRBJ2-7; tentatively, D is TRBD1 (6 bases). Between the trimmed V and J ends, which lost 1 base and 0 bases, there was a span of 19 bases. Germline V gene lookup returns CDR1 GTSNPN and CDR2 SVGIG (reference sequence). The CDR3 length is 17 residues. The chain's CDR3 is CAWSDLTGKWGSYEQYF. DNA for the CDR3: TGTGCCTGGAGTGACCTGACAGGCAAGTGGGGCTCCTACGAGCAGTACTTC.

The CDR3 nucleotides read TGTGCCAGCAGTTTCGACAGCGGGAGCAACTACAATGAGCAGTTCTTC. It is translated as CASSFDSGSNYNEQFF. The chain carries TRBV27 and TRBJ2-1; 8 nucleotides agree with TRBD2. Germline V gene lookup returns CDR1 MNHEY and CDR2 SMNVEV (reference sequence). CDR3 size: 16 residues. Unmatched junction bases numbered 7, after V lost 3 bases and J lost 3 bases.

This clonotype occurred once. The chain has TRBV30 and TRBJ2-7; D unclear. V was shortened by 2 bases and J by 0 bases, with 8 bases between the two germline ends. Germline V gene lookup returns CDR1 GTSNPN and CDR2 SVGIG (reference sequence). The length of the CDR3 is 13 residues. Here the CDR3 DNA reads TGTGCCTGGAGTATGTCGAGCTCCTACGAGCAGTACTTC. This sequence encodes CAWSMSSSYEQYF.

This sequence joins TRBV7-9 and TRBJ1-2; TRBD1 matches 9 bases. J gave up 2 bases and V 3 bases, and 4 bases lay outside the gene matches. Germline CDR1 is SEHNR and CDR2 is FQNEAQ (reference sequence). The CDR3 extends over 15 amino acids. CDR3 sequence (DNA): TGTGCCAGCAGCTTCCCGGGACAGGGAAACTATGGCTACACCTTC. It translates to CASSFPGQGNYGYTF. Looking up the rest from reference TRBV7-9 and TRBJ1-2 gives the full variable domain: DTGVSQNPRHKITKRGQNVTFRCDPISEHNRLYWYRQTLGQGPEFLTYFQNEAQLEKSRLLSDRFSAERPKGSFSTLEIQRTEQGDSAMYLCASSFPGQGNYGYTFGSGTRLTVV.

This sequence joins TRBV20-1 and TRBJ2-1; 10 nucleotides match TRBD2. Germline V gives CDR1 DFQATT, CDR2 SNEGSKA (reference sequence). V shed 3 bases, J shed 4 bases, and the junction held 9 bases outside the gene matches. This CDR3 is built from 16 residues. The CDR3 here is CSARPGRLAGYNEQFF. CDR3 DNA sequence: TGCAGTGCTAGGCCCGGACGACTAGCGGGTTACAATGAGCAGTTCTTC.

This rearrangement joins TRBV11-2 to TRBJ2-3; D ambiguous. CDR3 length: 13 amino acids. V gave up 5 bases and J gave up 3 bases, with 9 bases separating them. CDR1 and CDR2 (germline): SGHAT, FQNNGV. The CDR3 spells CASSPVGTDTQYF. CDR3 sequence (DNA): TGTGCCAGCAGCCCCGTAGGAACAGATACGCAGTATTTT.